These 7 T cell receptor beta chains were sequenced from one sample in a study of cytomegalovirus exposure and HLA in healthy donors. PCR used 60 Vbeta primers and 13 Jbeta primers. Produced via immunoSEQ multiplex PCR; TCRdb's table is partial and in-frame only. The sample shows about 160,000 clones, about 80% of them seen only once. The specimen was PBMCs. The source is a woman aged 45-65 years in good health and CMV-seronegative.

This chain joins TRBV30 and TRBJ1-1; D not resolved. The CDR3 spans 11 residues. The germline V gene encodes CDR1 GTSNPN and CDR2 SVGIG (reference sequence). Deletions cut 0 bases from V and 3 bases from J, with 2 bases between. The CDR3: CAWSVDTEAFF. In nucleotides, the CDR3 is TGTGCCTGGAGTGTCGACACTGAAGCTTTCTTT.

The J gene is TRBJ2-3, the V gene TRBV29-1; D not resolved. The CDR3 is 22 amino acids. The germline gives CDR1 SQVTM, CDR2 ANQGSEA. V lost 7 bases and J 2 bases, leaving 40 bases between the germline ends. The CDR3 DNA follows: TGCAGCGCGAAGATGTTGGAGAATTGTATTGGGTTACGGTATGGGTCCACAGATACGCAGTATTTT. Translating gives CSAKMLENCIGLRYGSTDTQYF.

J is TRBJ1-3 and V is TRBV6-1; the D is unclear. The CDR3 runs to 16 residues. With 0 bases removed from V and 4 bases from J, the gap between germline ends came to 13 bases. The germline V gene encodes CDR1 MNHNS and CDR2 SASEGT. The CDR3 reads CASSEALPGAGNTIYF. CDR3 nucleotides: TGTGCCAGCAGTGAAGCGCTTCCGGGAGCGGGAAACACCATATATTTT.

The rearrangement links TRBV19 to TRBJ1-4, with a possible D match to TRBD1 (6 bases). This CDR3 comprises 14 residues. The germline CDR1 and CDR2 sequences are LNHDA and SQIVND (reference sequence). Trimming removed 6 bases from V and 7 bases from J, with 15 bases in between. CDR3 nucleotides: TGTGCCAGTAGCACACAGGGTTCGGGTGAAAAACTGTTTTTT. Translated, it gives CASSTQGSGEKLFF. The whole variable domain, filled in from reference TRBV19 and TRBJ1-4, reads DGGITQSPKYLFRKEGQNVTLSCEQNLNHDAMYWYRQDPGQGLRLIYYSQIVNDFQKGDIAEGYSVSREKKESFPLTVTSAQKNPTAFYLCASSTQGSGEKLFFGSGTQLSVL.

This clone was detected only a few times. The V call is TRBV18, the J call TRBJ1-3; D gene unclear. With 3 bases removed from V and 4 bases from J, the gap between germline ends came to 16 bases. This CDR3 region has 16 residues. CDR1 and CDR2 from the germline V gene are KGHSH and LQKENI. The DNA of the CDR3 is TGTGCCAGCTCACCCTTAACCCGGACTGAGGGAAACACCATATATTTT. Amino acid sequence: CASSPLTRTEGNTIYF.

This clone has only one observation. This chain links TRBV5-4 with TRBJ2-1; TRBD2 agrees at 13 bases. The CDR3 spans 17 residues. The junction had 6 bases not matched to a gene; V was cut back by 0 bases and J by 6 bases. Germline CDR1 and CDR2: SGHNT and YYREEE (reference sequence). The CDR3 reads CASSLGGLAGFGNEQFF. The CDR3 bases are TGTGCCAGCAGCTTGGGGGGACTAGCGGGATTCGGCAATGAGCAGTTCTTC.

This clone came up once. The chain uses TRBV11-2 and TRBJ2-7; 12 bases map to TRBD2. This CDR3 has 17 residues. Losses at the gene ends were 6 bases for V and 7 bases for J; bases not matched to a gene: 16. Germline loops: CDR1 SGHAT, CDR2 FQNNGV. The CDR3 sequence is CASSYEGRLAGVQEQYF. CDR3 nucleotide sequence: TGTGCCAGCAGTTATGAAGGCAGACTAGCGGGAGTACAGGAGCAGTACTTC. Filled out from reference TRBV11-2 and TRBJ2-7, the complete variable domain reads EAGVAQSPRYKIIEKRQSVAFWCNPISGHATLYWYQQILGQGPKLLIQFQNNGVVDDSQLPKDRFSAERLKGVDSTLKIQPAKLEDSAVYLCASSYEGRLAGVQEQYFGPGTRLTVT.